This TCR beta chain was sequenced during a study of shared clonotypes between healthy human individuals. About the research overall: With ages of 18 to 49, the donors were two women and three men.

Study outcomes and limitations: Measured sharing among donors was expected to vary with sequencing depth.

Notes on this clone: The target antigen is unknown.

The authors sequenced unsorted PBMC DNA on ten immunoSEQ deep assay plates. Some clones are missing from TCRdb's copy, which holds only in-frame ones; the method was immunoSEQ multiplex PCR. The data show some 490,000 clones, roughly 80% seen once. This CDR3 region has 14 residues. Germline CDR1 is MDHEN and CDR2 is SYDVKM. V was shortened by 2 bases and J by 3 bases, with 9 bases between the two germline ends. The V gene is TRBV28, the J gene TRBJ2-3; D remains ambiguous. Sequenced: PBMCs. This clonotype was obtained from a woman in her thirties or forties in good health. Some clones in this sample may be carry-over from other donors' samples. CDR3 in amino acids: CASSLPVVTDTQYF. As DNA, the CDR3 is TGTGCCAGCAGTTTACCCGTAGTGACAGATACGCAGTATTTT.